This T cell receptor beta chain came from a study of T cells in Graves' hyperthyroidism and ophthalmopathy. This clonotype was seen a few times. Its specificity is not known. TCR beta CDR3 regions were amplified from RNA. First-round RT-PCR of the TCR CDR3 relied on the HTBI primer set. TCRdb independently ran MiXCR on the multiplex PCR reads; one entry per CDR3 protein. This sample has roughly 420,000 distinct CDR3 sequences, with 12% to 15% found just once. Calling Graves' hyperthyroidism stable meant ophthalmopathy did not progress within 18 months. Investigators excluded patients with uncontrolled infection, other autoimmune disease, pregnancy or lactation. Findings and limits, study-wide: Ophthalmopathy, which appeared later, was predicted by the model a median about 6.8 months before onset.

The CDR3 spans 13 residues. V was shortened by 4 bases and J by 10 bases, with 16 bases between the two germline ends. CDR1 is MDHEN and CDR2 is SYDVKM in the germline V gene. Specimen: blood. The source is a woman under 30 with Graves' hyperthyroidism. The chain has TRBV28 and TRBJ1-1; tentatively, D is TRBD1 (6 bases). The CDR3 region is CASSSPQGMIAFF. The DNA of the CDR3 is TGTGCCAGCAGTTCCCCCCAGGGGATGATAGCTTTCTTT.